The clone carrying this T cell receptor beta chain has just a few counts. Its antigen is not known. The data were obtained in a study of CD8 T cells in ankylosing spondylitis. Findings of the study overall: Reports say disease-linked clones showed up significantly more in matched ankylosing spondylitis synovial fluid. CD8+ by phenotype, disease-linked clones were relatively rare in peripheral blood. Ankylosing spondylitis blood appeared to carry a characteristic TCR beta motif of roughly eight highly homologous variants.

Scientists made TCR beta libraries using quantitative 5'-RACE with molecular barcodes. MiXCR, applied by TCRdb to the 5' RACE reads, yields one record per CDR3 protein. The table records under 150,000 distinct CDR3 sequences, 15% to 20% of them present only once. Sequenced material: blood, either unsorted or a sorted T cell fraction (not recorded which). This clonotype was sampled from a male donor with ankylosing spondylitis.

The CDR3 loop reads CASSQPREGRSNEKLFF. The CDR3, as DNA: TGCGCCAGCAGCCAACCCAGGGAGGGGCGGTCTAATGAAAAACTGTTTTTT. The chain employs TRBV4-1 and TRBJ1-4; a weak D match, TRBD1 (5 bases). Germline V CDR1 and CDR2: MGHRA, YSYEKL. V gave up 2 bases and J gave up 3 bases, with 16 bases separating them. The CDR3 is 17 residues long.